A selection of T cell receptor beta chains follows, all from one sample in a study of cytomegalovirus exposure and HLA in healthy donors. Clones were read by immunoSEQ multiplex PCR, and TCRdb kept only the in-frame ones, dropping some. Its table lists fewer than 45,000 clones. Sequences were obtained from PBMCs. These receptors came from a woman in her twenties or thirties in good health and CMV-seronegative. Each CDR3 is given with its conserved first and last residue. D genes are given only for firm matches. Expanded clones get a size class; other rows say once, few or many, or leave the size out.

TGTGCCAGCTCGATATGGGGCGATACGCAGTATTTT CASSIWGDTQYF TRBV18 NA 12 NA TRBJ2-3
TGTGCCAGAAGAGACGAGGGGGCTATGTGGGCTTTCTTT CARRDEGAMWAFF TRBV2 TRBD1 13 NA TRBJ1-1
TGTGCCATCAGTCCCGACATCGGGACTTTGGGGGAGACCCAGTACTTC CAISPDIGTLGETQYF TRBV10-3 NA 16 NA TRBJ2-5
TGTGCCAGCAGCGCAAGTTCAACATTAGCGGGCATCTCCTACAATGAGCAGTTCTTC CASSASSTLAGISYNEQFF TRBV9 TRBD2 19 NA TRBJ2-1
TGTGCCCGGGGGGCGGCGAAGGACGACACTGAAGCTTTCTTT CARGAAKDDTEAFF TRBV5-3 NA 14 NA TRBJ1-1
TGTGCCAGCTCACCTCGGGACAGTAATAACGATGAGCAGTTCTTC CASSPRDSNNDEQFF TRBV18 TRBD1 15 NA TRBJ2-1
TGTGCCTGGTACTATCCGGGACAGGGATCCTACGAGCAGTACTTC CAWYYPGQGSYEQYF TRBV30 TRBD1 15 NA TRBJ2-7
TGTGCCAGCAGTTTGGACAGAGCTAGCACAGATACGCAGTATTTT CASSLDRASTDTQYF TRBV6-6 NA 15 NA TRBJ2-3
TGTGCCAGCAGCCATCAACTTAGCGGGGCGAGGCATGAGCAGTTCTTC CASSHQLSGARHEQFF TRBV14 TRBD2 16 NA TRBJ2-1
TGTGCCAGTAGAGTTAGGGGCAGTGGATACAATGAGCAGTTCTTC CASRVRGSGYNEQFF TRBV6-5 NA 15 NA TRBJ2-1
TGCAGCGTTGAACTAGCAGCTAAGGATACGCAGTATTTT CSVELAAKDTQYF TRBV29-1 NA 13 NA TRBJ2-3
TGTGCCAGCAGTTACGCAGGGGACACTGAAGCTTTCTTT CASSYAGDTEAFF TRBV6-6 NA 13 NA TRBJ1-1
TGTGCCAGCAGCGGGGACTACAATGAGCAGTTCTTC CASSGDYNEQFF TRBV28 NA 12 NA TRBJ2-1
TGCGCCAGCAGCTGGGAGGGCCCAGATACGCAGTATTTT CASSWEGPDTQYF TRBV4-1 TRBD2 13 NA TRBJ2-3
TGTGCCAGTAGTATCGCCCAGGGATCCTACAATGAGCAGTTCTTC CASSIAQGSYNEQFF TRBV19 NA 15 NA TRBJ2-1
TGTGCCAGAAGTTATTGGGGAGGAGCTTTCTTT CARSYWGGAFF TRBV6-5 NA 11 NA TRBJ1-1
TGTGCCACCAGCAAGAGAGTCCCCTCCTACGAGCAGTACTTC CATSKRVPSYEQYF TRBV15 NA 14 NA TRBJ2-7
TGTGCCAGCAGCCTGACAGTCCTCTATGGCTACACCTTC CASSLTVLYGYTF TRBV7-8 NA 13 NA TRBJ1-2
TGTGCCAGCAGCGTATTGACGGCGCTAGAGGGGGAGCTGTTTTTT CASSVLTALEGELFF TRBV9 NA 15 NA TRBJ2-2
TGTGCCAGCTCACCAACGACAGGGGGACAAGAGACCCAGTACTTC CASSPTTGGQETQYF TRBV18 TRBD1 15 NA TRBJ2-5
TGTGCCAGCAGCCTACTAGCGGGGGCCCCGGGCGGGGAGCTGTTTTTT CASSLLAGAPGGELFF TRBV28 TRBD2 16 NA TRBJ2-2
TGTGCCAGTAGTAAACGGGGAATCCTTGGCTACACCTTC CASSKRGILGYTF TRBV19 NA 13 NA TRBJ1-2
TGTGCCAGCAGCAAGACCCCGGGGGGGGCTAATGAAAAACTGTTTTTT CASSKTPGGANEKLFF TRBV9 NA 16 NA TRBJ1-4
TGTGCCATCAGTGACCATTCCCTCCTACTAGTTCCCGATGAGCAGTTCTTC CAISDHSLLLVPDEQFF TRBV10-3 NA 17 medium-sized TRBJ2-1
TGTGCCAGCAGTGAACCGAAACAGGGGGCTTTCTTT CASSEPKQGAFF TRBV25-1 TRBD1 12 NA TRBJ1-1
TGCGCCAGCAGCCATTTACCCCAGGACTACAATGAGCAGTTCTTC CASSHLPQDYNEQFF TRBV4-3 NA 15 NA TRBJ2-1
TGTGCCATCACCGACAGGGGATCTTATGGCTACACCTTC CAITDRGSYGYTF TRBV7-2 TRBD1 13 NA TRBJ1-2
TGCGCCAGCAGCCAAGAATCGGCAGGGAACTACGAGCAGTACTTC CASSQESAGNYEQYF TRBV4-1 NA 15 NA TRBJ2-7
TGTGCCAGCAGCTTAGTCAGGGGCAATGAGCAGTTCTTC CASSLVRGNEQFF TRBV13 NA 13 NA TRBJ2-1
TGTGCCAGCTCACCTAAACAGGGGGCGACCACGGATGGCTACACCTTC CASSPKQGATTDGYTF TRBV18 TRBD1 16 NA TRBJ1-2
TGCGCCAGCAGCTTCGGACAGGGGGAATACACCATATATTTT CASSFGQGEYTIYF TRBV5-1 TRBD1 14 NA TRBJ1-3
TGTGCCAGCAGCTTCCGGGGGGTTAACACCGGGGAGCTGTTTTTT CASSFRGVNTGELFF TRBV7-8 TRBD2 15 NA TRBJ2-2
TGTGCCAGCATCCTTGGAGTTGGGGGACAGGGGACTGAAGCTTTCTTT CASILGVGGQGTEAFF TRBV7-9 TRBD1 16 NA TRBJ1-1
TGCGCCAGCAGCTTGTATAGCGGGAGTGGGGAGACCCAGTACTTC CASSLYSGSGETQYF TRBV5-1 TRBD2 15 NA TRBJ2-5
TGTGCCAGCAGCCGGGGGGGAAATTGGGACGAGCAGTACTTC CASSRGGNWDEQYF TRBV14 TRBD2 14 NA TRBJ2-7
TGTGCCAGCAGCCGAGATGGCTATGGCTACACCTTC CASSRDGYGYTF TRBV7-2 NA 12 NA TRBJ1-2
TGCGCCAGCAGCTTAGGGGACTCGACCTACGAGCAGTACTTC CASSLGDSTYEQYF TRBV5-1 NA 14 NA TRBJ2-7
TGTGCCAGCAGCACCCCGATGGGACTAGCGGGAGGGGGGGGAGATACGCAGTATTTT CASSTPMGLAGGGGDTQYF TRBV2 TRBD2 19 NA TRBJ2-3
TGTGCCAGCAGTTACTCGGGGACAGGAGGTGGCTACACCTTC CASSYSGTGGGYTF TRBV6-6 TRBD1 14 NA TRBJ1-2
TGCGCCAGCAGCCAAGAGGGACTAGCGGGAGGTGAGCAGTTCTTC CASSQEGLAGGEQFF TRBV4-1 TRBD2 15 NA TRBJ2-1
TGTGCCAGTAGCCCAGGGCGGGCAGGGAGGGTTGGAAGCTATGGCTACACCTTC CASSPGRAGRVGSYGYTF TRBV19 NA 18 NA TRBJ1-2